The sequence of this T cell receptor (beta chain) was determined in a study of OX40 agonist ivuxolimab in advanced cancers. Sequencing was performed with immunoSEQ multiplex PCR; in TCRdb, only in-frame clones are kept and a portion is missing. Of around 67,000 clones listed, 87% were seen once; the top ten hold roughly 1.3%. V lost 7 bases, J lost 10 bases, and 17 bases lay in between. Germline V CDR1 and CDR2: MNHNS, SASEGT. CDR3 size: 14 residues. Material: CD4+ or CD8+ T cells sorted from blood, obtained in a trial of the OX40 agonist ivuxolimab. This sequence originates from an adult with an advanced solid tumor such as melanoma, head and neck, liver or kidney cancer. The genes are TRBV6-1 and TRBJ1-6, with TRBD1 as a possible D gene (6 bases). Written as DNA, the CDR3 is TGTGCCAGCACCGAAGGGCAGGGGCGCTCACCCCTCCACTTT. This codes for CASTEGQGRSPLHF.